These T cell receptor beta chains were read from a single sample in a study of shared clonotypes between healthy human individuals. Assay used: immunoSEQ multiplex PCR; TCRdb lists only in-frame clones, some missing. The repertoire has some 1.1 million clones, about 72% of them found once; the top ten carry more than 0.85%. Material: memory CD4+ T cells from PBMCs. The receptors shown here come from a man aged 18 to 30 in good health. Some clones in this sample may be carry-over from other donors' samples. Both conserved end residues are part of each CDR3. A D gene is named only where the DNA matches it firmly. The size of a clone is reported for some rows only, either as once, few or many, or as a class for expanded clones.

j_call: TRBJ1-1; d_call: TRBD1; v_call: TRBV9; cdr3_length: 13; clone_size: NA; cdr3_nt: TGTGCCAGCAGCGTAGATAGGGGGCGCGAAGCTTTCTTT; cdr3_aa: CASSVDRGREAFF
j_call: TRBJ1-3; d_call: NA; v_call: TRBV18; cdr3_length: 15; clone_size: once; cdr3_nt: TGTGCCAGCTCATGGGTAATAGGGACTGGAAACACCATATATTTT; cdr3_aa: CASSWVIGTGNTIYF
j_call: TRBJ1-4; d_call: NA; v_call: TRBV5-4; cdr3_length: 14; clone_size: NA; cdr3_nt: TGTGCCAGCAGCTCGAACAGCGGTAATGAAAAACTGTTTTTT; cdr3_aa: CASSSNSGNEKLFF
j_call: TRBJ2-7; d_call: TRBD2; v_call: TRBV7-2; cdr3_length: 16; clone_size: NA; cdr3_nt: TGTGCCAGCAGCTTAGCTCGGACTAGCGGCTATTACGAGCAGTACTTC; cdr3_aa: CASSLARTSGYYEQYF
j_call: TRBJ1-2; d_call: NA; v_call: TRBV7-2; cdr3_length: 16; clone_size: NA; cdr3_nt: TGTGCCAGCTGGGGAACTTTAGGCAGGGATAACTATGGCTACACCTTC; cdr3_aa: CASWGTLGRDNYGYTF
j_call: TRBJ2-1; d_call: TRBD2; v_call: TRBV7-2; cdr3_length: 15; clone_size: many; cdr3_nt: TGTGCCAGCAGCTTAGGTGGGACTAGCGGCGTTGAGCAGTTCTTC; cdr3_aa: CASSLGGTSGVEQFF
j_call: TRBJ2-1; d_call: NA; v_call: TRBV7-7; cdr3_length: 14; clone_size: NA; cdr3_nt: TGTGCCAGCAGCTTAGCAGGGCGGGACAATGAGCAGTTCTTC; cdr3_aa: CASSLAGRDNEQFF
j_call: TRBJ2-1; d_call: NA; v_call: TRBV2; cdr3_length: 13; clone_size: NA; cdr3_nt: TGTGCCAGCAGACCCTTCGCCGGGGGAGTCCAGTTCTTC; cdr3_aa: CASRPFAGGVQFF
j_call: TRBJ1-3; d_call: TRBD1; v_call: TRBV25-1; cdr3_length: 15; clone_size: once; cdr3_nt: TGTGCCAGCAGTGATCCCAGGACAGGTGGAAACACCATATATTTT; cdr3_aa: CASSDPRTGGNTIYF
j_call: TRBJ2-4; d_call: NA; v_call: TRBV18; cdr3_length: 14; clone_size: few; cdr3_nt: TGTGCCAGCTCACGGGAGTTAGCCAAAAACATTCAGTACTTC; cdr3_aa: CASSRELAKNIQYF
j_call: TRBJ2-1; d_call: TRBD2; v_call: TRBV5-1; cdr3_length: 16; clone_size: NA; cdr3_nt: TGCGCCAGCAGCCTAACTCTAGCGGGAGGGCCAAATGAGCAGTTCTTC; cdr3_aa: CASSLTLAGGPNEQFF
j_call: TRBJ2-3; d_call: NA; v_call: TRBV5-1; cdr3_length: 13; clone_size: NA; cdr3_nt: TGCGCCAGCAGCTCCTTTAGCACAGATACGCAGTATTTT; cdr3_aa: CASSSFSTDTQYF
j_call: TRBJ2-5; d_call: TRBD2; v_call: TRBV7-6; cdr3_length: 17; clone_size: NA; cdr3_nt: TGTGCCAGCAGCTTGGGACTAGCGGGAGGGGGACAAGAGACCCAGTACTTC; cdr3_aa: CASSLGLAGGGQETQYF
j_call: TRBJ1-5; d_call: NA; v_call: TRBV4-1; cdr3_length: 16; clone_size: NA; cdr3_nt: TGCGCCAGCAGCCTGCCCCTTGAGGGCGTTAATCAGCCCCAGCATTTT; cdr3_aa: CASSLPLEGVNQPQHF
j_call: TRBJ1-2; d_call: NA; v_call: TRBV5-4; cdr3_length: 12; clone_size: NA; cdr3_nt: TGTGCCAGCAGCTTAGAAGGCCATGGCTACACCTTC; cdr3_aa: CASSLEGHGYTF
j_call: TRBJ2-3; d_call: NA; v_call: TRBV7-2; cdr3_length: 14; clone_size: NA; cdr3_nt: TGTGCCAGCAGCTTAGGGACTCGGGCAGATACGCAGTATTTT; cdr3_aa: CASSLGTRADTQYF
j_call: TRBJ2-1; d_call: TRBD1; v_call: TRBV4-1; cdr3_length: 16; clone_size: NA; cdr3_nt: TGCGCCAGCAGCCGAGCCCGGGACAGGACCTACAATGAGCAGTTCTTC; cdr3_aa: CASSRARDRTYNEQFF
j_call: TRBJ1-1; d_call: TRBD1; v_call: TRBV2; cdr3_length: 13; clone_size: NA; cdr3_nt: TGTGCCAGCGCCCTAGACAGGGGGCGAGGAGCTTTCTTT; cdr3_aa: CASALDRGRGAFF
j_call: TRBJ2-7; d_call: TRBD1; v_call: TRBV5-1; cdr3_length: 16; clone_size: NA; cdr3_nt: TGCGCCAGCAGCTCACCGGGACAGTATCGTCCGTACGAGCAGTACTTC; cdr3_aa: CASSSPGQYRPYEQYF
j_call: TRBJ1-1; d_call: NA; v_call: TRBV9; cdr3_length: 13; clone_size: NA; cdr3_nt: TGTGCCAGCAGCGTAACAGGAGGGACTGAAGCTTTCTTT; cdr3_aa: CASSVTGGTEAFF
j_call: TRBJ1-1; d_call: NA; v_call: TRBV28; cdr3_length: 11; clone_size: NA; cdr3_nt: TGTGCCAGCAGTAATGCACCCAGGGCTTTCTTT; cdr3_aa: CASSNAPRAFF
j_call: TRBJ2-7; d_call: TRBD1; v_call: TRBV4-1; cdr3_length: 16; clone_size: NA; cdr3_nt: TGCGCCAGCAGGCCCACCTTCCGGGACAGCTCCTACGAGCAGTACTTC; cdr3_aa: CASRPTFRDSSYEQYF
j_call: TRBJ2-5; d_call: NA; v_call: TRBV30; cdr3_length: 13; clone_size: NA; cdr3_nt: TGTGCCTGGAACCCGGGCGGTTTAGAGACCCAGTACTTC; cdr3_aa: CAWNPGGLETQYF
j_call: TRBJ2-5; d_call: NA; v_call: TRBV7-8; cdr3_length: 15; clone_size: NA; cdr3_nt: TGTGCCAGCAGCCAAAGGGACTGGAAGCAAGAGACCCAGTACTTC; cdr3_aa: CASSQRDWKQETQYF
j_call: TRBJ2-3; d_call: TRBD2; v_call: TRBV5-1; cdr3_length: 16; clone_size: NA; cdr3_nt: TGCGCCAGCAGCTTGGGGGCTAGCGGGAGGACAGATACGCAGTATTTT; cdr3_aa: CASSLGASGRTDTQYF
j_call: TRBJ2-5; d_call: TRBD1; v_call: TRBV28; cdr3_length: 14; clone_size: NA; cdr3_nt: TGTGCCATCGGGGGGACAGGGGGCCAGGAGACCCAGTACTTC; cdr3_aa: CAIGGTGGQETQYF
j_call: TRBJ1-2; d_call: TRBD1; v_call: TRBV29-1; cdr3_length: 13; clone_size: NA; cdr3_nt: TGCAGCGCACGGACAGGGGTTGAGTCTGGCTACACCTTC; cdr3_aa: CSARTGVESGYTF
j_call: TRBJ2-2; d_call: TRBD2; v_call: TRBV28; cdr3_length: 17; clone_size: NA; cdr3_nt: TGTGCCAGCAGATTAGCGGGAGGGACCCGAGGCACCGGGGAGCTGTTTTTT; cdr3_aa: CASRLAGGTRGTGELFF
j_call: TRBJ2-1; d_call: NA; v_call: TRBV5-6; cdr3_length: 16; clone_size: NA; cdr3_nt: TGTGCCAGCAGCTTGCGTGGCGGACTCTCCTACAATGAGCAGTTCTTC; cdr3_aa: CASSLRGGLSYNEQFF
j_call: TRBJ1-2; d_call: NA; v_call: TRBV7-2; cdr3_length: 13; clone_size: many; cdr3_nt: TGTGCCATCCGTCTGGGTGGGCCCGCGGGCTACACCTTC; cdr3_aa: CAIRLGGPAGYTF
j_call: TRBJ2-5; d_call: TRBD1; v_call: TRBV5-4; cdr3_length: 16; clone_size: NA; cdr3_nt: TGTGCCAGCAGCGCAGAAGGGGACAGGGGGCGAGAGACCCAGTACTTC; cdr3_aa: CASSAEGDRGRETQYF
j_call: TRBJ1-5; d_call: NA; v_call: TRBV19; cdr3_length: 13; clone_size: few; cdr3_nt: TGTGCCAGTAGAGGACAGAGTAATCAGCCCCAGCATTTT; cdr3_aa: CASRGQSNQPQHF
j_call: TRBJ2-5; d_call: TRBD1; v_call: TRBV11-3; cdr3_length: 15; clone_size: NA; cdr3_nt: TGTGCCAGCAGCCTGGGACAGGTATTAGGGGAGACCCAGTACTTC; cdr3_aa: CASSLGQVLGETQYF
j_call: TRBJ2-7; d_call: NA; v_call: TRBV6-9; cdr3_length: 21; clone_size: NA; cdr3_nt: TGTGCCAGCAGTTATTCCCTCTACGGACAGGGTCCCCGGGACTACTCCTACGAGCAGTACTTC; cdr3_aa: CASSYSLYGQGPRDYSYEQYF
j_call: TRBJ2-2; d_call: NA; v_call: TRBV7-9; cdr3_length: 16; clone_size: few; cdr3_nt: TGTGCCAGCAGCTTAACTTGGACCATGGGGGCCGGGGAGCTGTTTTTT; cdr3_aa: CASSLTWTMGAGELFF
j_call: TRBJ2-2; d_call: TRBD1; v_call: TRBV5-6; cdr3_length: 17; clone_size: once; cdr3_nt: TGTGCCAGCAGCTTGGGAGGGGGACAGACCTACACCGGGGAGCTGTTTTTT; cdr3_aa: CASSLGGGQTYTGELFF
j_call: TRBJ2-7; d_call: NA; v_call: TRBV18; cdr3_length: 12; clone_size: NA; cdr3_nt: TGTGCCAGCTCACCTGACGCCTACGAGCAGTACTTC; cdr3_aa: CASSPDAYEQYF
j_call: TRBJ2-1; d_call: NA; v_call: TRBV2; cdr3_length: 14; clone_size: NA; cdr3_nt: TGTGCCAGCAGTGAAGCCCGTCCAGAGGTTGAGCAGTTCTTC; cdr3_aa: CASSEARPEVEQFF
j_call: TRBJ2-2; d_call: TRBD1; v_call: TRBV7-9; cdr3_length: 15; clone_size: NA; cdr3_nt: TGTGCCAGCAGCTTATTAGGGACAGTTACCGGGGAGCTGTTTTTT; cdr3_aa: CASSLLGTVTGELFF
j_call: TRBJ1-1; d_call: NA; v_call: TRBV19; cdr3_length: 14; clone_size: NA; cdr3_nt: TGTGCCAGTAGTATATGGGGGAGGAACACTGAAGCTTTCTTT; cdr3_aa: CASSIWGRNTEAFF
j_call: TRBJ2-7; d_call: TRBD1; v_call: TRBV6-5; cdr3_length: 14; clone_size: NA; cdr3_nt: TGTGCCATCAGTGGGGGGACAGGGGCCAACGAGCAGTACTTC; cdr3_aa: CAISGGTGANEQYF
j_call: TRBJ2-5; d_call: NA; v_call: TRBV7-2; cdr3_length: 15; clone_size: NA; cdr3_nt: TGTGCCAGCAGCCAGGGACTCCCAGGGGGGGAGACCCAGTACTTC; cdr3_aa: CASSQGLPGGETQYF